This T cell receptor beta chain was documented in a study of CD8 T cells in ankylosing spondylitis. Notes on the study in general: Disease-linked clones were reportedly significantly enriched in matched ankylosing spondylitis synovial fluid. Blood from ankylosing spondylitis patients appeared to carry a characteristic roughly 8-variant TCR beta motif.

Turning to this clonotype: Antigen: not known.

TCRdb used MiXCR to reprocess the 5' RACE reads, holding one entry per CDR3 protein. The repertoire holds about 500,000 distinct CDR3 sequences, with approximately 12% as singletons. Germline values: CDR1 SGHDN, CDR2 FVKESK. The CDR3 runs 13 residues. The ends were cut back, 0 bases at V and 2 bases at J, with 2 bases in the middle. The sequenced material came from blood, either unsorted or a sorted T cell fraction (not recorded which). V gene TRBV14 combines with J gene TRBJ2-1; D unclear. This sequence was found in a male donor with ankylosing spondylitis. The CDR3 DNA sequence: TGTGCCAGCAGCCAAGACCCCTACAATGAGCAGTTCTTC. Amino acid sequence: CASSQDPYNEQFF. Combining the CDR3 with reference TRBV14 and TRBJ2-1 gives the whole variable domain EAGVTQFPSHSVIEKGQTVTLRCDPISGHDNLYWYRRVMGKEIKFLLHFVKESKQDESGMPNNRFLAERTGGTYSTLKVQPAELEDSGVYFCASSQDPYNEQFFGPGTRLTVL.